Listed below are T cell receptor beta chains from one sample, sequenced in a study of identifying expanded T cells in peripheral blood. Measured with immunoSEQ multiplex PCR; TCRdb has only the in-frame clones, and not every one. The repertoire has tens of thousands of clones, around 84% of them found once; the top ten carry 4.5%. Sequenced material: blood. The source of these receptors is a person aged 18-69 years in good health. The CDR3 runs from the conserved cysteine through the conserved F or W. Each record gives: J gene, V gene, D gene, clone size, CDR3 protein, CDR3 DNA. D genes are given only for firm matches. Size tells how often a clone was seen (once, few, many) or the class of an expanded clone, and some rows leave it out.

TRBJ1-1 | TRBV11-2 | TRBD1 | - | CASSLEGRKGADTEAFF | TGTGCCAGCAGCTTGGAAGGAAGAAAGGGGGCGGACACTGAAGCTTTCTTT
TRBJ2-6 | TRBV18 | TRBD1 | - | CASSLRDRGFGANVLTF | TGTGCCAGCTCGCTCCGGGACAGGGGCTTTGGGGCCAACGTCCTGACTTTC
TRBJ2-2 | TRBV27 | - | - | CASRRGARTGELFF | TGTGCCAGCAGACGGGGCGCTCGTACCGGGGAGCTGTTTTTT
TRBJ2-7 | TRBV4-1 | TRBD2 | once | CASSREGFDEQYF | TGCGCCAGCAGCAGGGAGGGGTTCGACGAGCAGTACTTC
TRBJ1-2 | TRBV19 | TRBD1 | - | CASGTGAASNYGYTF | TGTGCCAGTGGGACAGGTGCAGCTTCTAACTATGGCTACACCTTC
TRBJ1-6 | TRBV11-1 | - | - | CASSLRTKNSPLHF | TGTGCCAGCAGCTTAAGGACTAAAAATTCACCCCTCCACTTT
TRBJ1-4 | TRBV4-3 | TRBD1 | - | CASSQGGTEQKLFF | TGCGCCAGCAGCCAAGGAGGGACAGAGCAGAAACTGTTTTTT
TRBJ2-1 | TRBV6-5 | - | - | CASSSRLAKNEQFF | TGTGCCAGCAGTTCTCGCCTCGCCAAGAATGAGCAGTTCTTC
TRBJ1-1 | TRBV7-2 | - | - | CASSLSRDTEAFF | TGTGCCAGCAGCTTGTCGAGGGACACTGAAGCTTTCTTT
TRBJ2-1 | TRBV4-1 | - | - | CASSLTFRDEQFF | TGCGCCAGCAGCCTGACCTTTCGGGATGAGCAGTTCTTC
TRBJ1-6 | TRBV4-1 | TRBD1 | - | CASSSEQGDYNSPLHF | TGCGCCAGCAGCTCAGAACAGGGGGACTATAATTCACCCCTCCACTTT
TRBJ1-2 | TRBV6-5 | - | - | CASSYSKQGGYGYTF | TGTGCCAGCAGTTACTCGAAACAGGGCGGCTATGGCTACACCTTC
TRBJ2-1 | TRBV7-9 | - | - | CASDQDRNEQFF | TGTGCCAGCGACCAAGACAGGAATGAGCAGTTCTTC
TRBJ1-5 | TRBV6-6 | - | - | CASSFERGVQPQHF | TGTGCCAGCAGTTTTGAGCGGGGCGTACAGCCCCAGCATTTT
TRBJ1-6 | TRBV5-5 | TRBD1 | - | CASSYYPDRKASPLHF | TGTGCCAGCAGCTACTACCCGGACAGGAAAGCTTCACCCCTCCACTTT
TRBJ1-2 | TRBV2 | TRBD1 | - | CASSQGAATPFGYGYTF | TGTGCCAGCTCTCAGGGGGCAGCGACTCCCTTCGGGTATGGCTACACCTTC
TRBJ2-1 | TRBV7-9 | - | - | CASSLRGEENEQFF | TGTGCCAGCAGCTTACGGGGTGAGGAGAATGAGCAGTTCTTC
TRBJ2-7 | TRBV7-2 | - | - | CASSLEPMYEQYF | TGTGCCAGCTCGTTGGAACCCATGTACGAGCAGTACTTC
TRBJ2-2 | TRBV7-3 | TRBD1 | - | CASSRGRGNTGELFF | TGTGCCAGCAGCAGGGGGCGCGGGAACACCGGGGAGCTGTTTTTT
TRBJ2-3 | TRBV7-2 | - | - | CASSLIEDTQYF | TGTGCCAGCAGCTTAATAGAGGATACGCAGTATTTT
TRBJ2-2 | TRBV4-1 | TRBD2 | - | CASSQHTTGIAGGPGGELFF | TGCGCCAGCAGCCAGCACACCACGGGCATCGCGGGGGGGCCCGGCGGGGAGCTGTTTTTT
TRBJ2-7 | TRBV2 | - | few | CASSENSIEQYF | TGTGCCAGCAGTGAAAACAGCATCGAGCAGTACTTC
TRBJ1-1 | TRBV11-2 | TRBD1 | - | CASSLRRDRKSEAFF | TGTGCCAGCAGCTTAAGGCGGGACAGGAAAAGTGAAGCTTTCTTT
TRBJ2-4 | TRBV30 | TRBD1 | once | CAWSAGTGAKNIQYF | TGTGCCTGGAGCGCAGGGACAGGCGCCAAAAACATTCAGTACTTC
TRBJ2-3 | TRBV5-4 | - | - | CASSPPGTLTDTQYF | TGTGCCAGCAGCCCCCCGGGGACCCTCACAGATACGCAGTATTTT
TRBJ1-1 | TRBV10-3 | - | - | CAIMTAVNTEAFF | TGTGCCATCATGACAGCAGTTAACACTGAAGCTTTCTTT
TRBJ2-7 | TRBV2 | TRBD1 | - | CASGGQGTYEQYF | TGTGCCAGCGGGGGACAGGGAACGTACGAGCAGTACTTC
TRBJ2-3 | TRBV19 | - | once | CASSPSTDTQYF | TGTGCCAGTAGTCCCAGCACAGATACGCAGTATTTT
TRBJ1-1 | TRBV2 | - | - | CASNRDKRDMNTEAFF | TGTGCCAGCAATAGGGACAAAAGGGACATGAACACTGAAGCTTTCTTT
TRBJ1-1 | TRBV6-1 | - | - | CASSEASSGNTEAFF | TGTGCCAGCAGTGAAGCGTCCTCCGGCAACACTGAAGCTTTCTTT
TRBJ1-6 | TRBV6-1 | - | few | CASSLTFRDKPLHF | TGTGCCAGCAGCCTAACCTTCAGGGACAAACCCCTCCACTTT
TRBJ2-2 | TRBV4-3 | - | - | CASSQPDNTGELFF | TGCGCCAGCAGCCAACCGGACAACACCGGGGAGCTGTTTTTT
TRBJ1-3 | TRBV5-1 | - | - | CASSASDGNTIYF | TGCGCCAGCAGCGCCTCTGATGGAAACACCATATATTTT
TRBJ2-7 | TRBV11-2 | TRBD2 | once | CASTSSSGGESYEQYF | TGTGCCAGCACCTCGTCTAGCGGGGGGGAGAGCTACGAGCAGTACTTC
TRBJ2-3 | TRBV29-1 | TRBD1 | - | CSVDAFPGQGFADTQYF | TGCAGCGTTGACGCATTTCCGGGACAGGGGTTCGCAGATACGCAGTATTTT
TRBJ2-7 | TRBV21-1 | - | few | CASIRGSEEQYF | TGTGCCAGCATACGCGGGAGTGAGGAGCAGTACTTC
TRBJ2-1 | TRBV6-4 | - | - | CASSGDRGEQFF | TGTGCCAGCAGTGGTGACCGCGGTGAGCAGTTCTTC
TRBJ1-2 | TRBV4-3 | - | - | CASSRIAQGNYGYTF | TGCGCCAGCAGCCGGATAGCACAGGGAAACTATGGCTACACCTTC